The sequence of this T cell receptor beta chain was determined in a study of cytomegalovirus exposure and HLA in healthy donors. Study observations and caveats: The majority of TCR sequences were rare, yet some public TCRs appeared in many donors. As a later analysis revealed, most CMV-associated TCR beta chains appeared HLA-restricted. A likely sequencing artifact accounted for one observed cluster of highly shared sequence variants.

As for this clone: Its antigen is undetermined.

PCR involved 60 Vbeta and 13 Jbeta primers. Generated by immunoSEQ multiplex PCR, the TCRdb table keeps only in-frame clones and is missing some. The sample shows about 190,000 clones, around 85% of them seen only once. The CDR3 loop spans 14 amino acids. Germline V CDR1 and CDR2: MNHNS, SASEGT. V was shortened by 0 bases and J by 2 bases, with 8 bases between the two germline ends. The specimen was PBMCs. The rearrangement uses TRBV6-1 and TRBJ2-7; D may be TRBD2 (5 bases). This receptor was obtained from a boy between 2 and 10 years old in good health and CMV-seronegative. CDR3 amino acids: CASSEARETYEQYF. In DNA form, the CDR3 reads TGTGCCAGCAGTGAAGCGAGGGAAACCTACGAGCAGTACTTC.